One sample yielded the 32 T cell receptor beta chains listed below, sequenced in a study of T cell repertoires in cytomegalovirus infection. TCRdb analysed the reads with MiXCR anew, one entry per CDR3 protein. The sample holds about 490,000 distinct CDR3 sequences, 16% seen once. Sequenced: CD8+ T cells from PBMCs. The receptors originated from a human donor in good health (CMV status not recorded). Some clones in this sample may be carry-over from other donors' samples.

In this sample, this clonotype turned up many times. The chain couples TRBV6-1 to TRBJ2-1; D ambiguous. The CDR3 length is 13 residues. CDR1 and CDR2 from the germline V gene are MNHNS and SASEGT. The V end lost 3 bases, the J end lost 1 base, and 4 bases lay between the germline ends. The CDR3 reads CASSDESYNEQFF. For the CDR3, the DNA is TGTGCCAGCAGTGACGAGTCCTACAATGAGCAGTTCTTC.

J is TRBJ2-4 and V is TRBV24-1; no clear D gene. Looked up from germline, CDR1 is KGHDR and CDR2 is SFDVKD. The CDR3 extends over 12 amino acids. With 1 base removed from V and 3 bases from J, the gap between germline ends came to 0 bases. The DNA for the CDR3 is TGTGCCACCAGTGATTTCAAAAACATTCAGTACTTC. It translates to CATSDFKNIQYF.

This clonotype has just a few counts. V and J are TRBV5-1 and TRBJ1-5, with D maybe TRBD1 (6 bases). From germline, CDR1 is SGHRS and CDR2 YFSETQ. This CDR3 comprises 15 residues. With 1 base removed from V and 5 bases from J, the gap between germline ends came to 13 bases. CDR3 protein: CASSLSGEWHQPQHF. In DNA, the CDR3 is TGCGCCAGCAGCTTGTCAGGGGAGTGGCATCAGCCCCAGCATTTT.

At least ten counts were recorded for this clonotype. The chain is built from TRBV29-1 and TRBJ1-2; TRBD1 is a possible D gene (6 bases). Germline V CDR1 and CDR2: SQVTM, ANQGSEA. The CDR3 is 14 amino acids. Between the trimmed V and J ends, which lost 4 bases and 6 bases, there was a span of 18 bases. In nucleotides, the CDR3 is TGCAGCGTTGTCGTCCGAGGGGGGAGTGATGGCTACACCTTC. This codes for CSVVVRGGSDGYTF.

The sample holds a few counts of this clonotype. J is TRBJ1-1 and V is TRBV18, with D unresolved. This CDR3 spans 14 amino acids. Deletions cut 8 bases from V and 0 bases from J, with 13 bases between. Germline V CDR1 and CDR2: KGHSH, LQKENI. The CDR3: CASLSDLVNTEAFF. Written as DNA, the CDR3 is TGTGCCAGCCTCTCAGATCTTGTGAACACTGAAGCTTTCTTT.

At least ten counts were recorded for this clonotype. The chain is built from TRBV19 and TRBJ2-1; D is possibly TRBD2 (5 bases). Germline V CDR1 and CDR2: LNHDA, SQIVND (reference sequence). V was clipped by 2 bases and J by 2 bases, with 10 bases between them. This CDR3 comprises 15 residues. The CDR3 region is CASSINEGPYNEQFF. CDR3 sequence (DNA): TGTGCCAGTAGTATAAATGAGGGCCCCTACAATGAGCAGTTCTTC.

This clonotype was found many times. The chain is built from TRBV28 and TRBJ2-7, with D unresolved. The germline V and J ends were trimmed by 7 bases and 1 base, with 8 bases remaining between them. Germline assignment: CDR1 MDHEN and CDR2 SYDVKM. This CDR3 has 12 amino acids. The chain's CDR3 is CASTGRSYEQYF. In DNA form, the CDR3 reads TGTGCCAGCACAGGCCGGTCCTACGAGCAGTACTTC.

This clonotype was counted many times. The V call is TRBV4-1, the J call TRBJ2-2; D is uncertain. This CDR3 is 15 amino acids long. Trimming left V 1 base short and J 1 base short, with 7 bases between. Germline CDR1 and CDR2: MGHRA and YSYEKL. CDR3 sequence reads: CASSQVPQNTGELFF. CDR3 sequence (DNA): TGCGCCAGCAGCCAAGTCCCCCAGAACACCGGGGAGCTGTTTTTT.

The sample holds a few counts of this clonotype. V is TRBV2 and J is TRBJ2-2; perhaps TRBD2 as D (5 bases). The V gene lost 7 bases and the J gene lost 7 bases, with 7 bases spanning the gap. This CDR3 region has 11 residues. Germline assignment: CDR1 SNHLY and CDR2 FYNNEI. CDR3 nucleotides: TGTGCCAGCACCCGGGACGGGGAGCTGTTTTTT. Protein sequence: CASTRDGELFF.

This clonotype was seen at least ten times. CDR3 sequence (DNA): TGTGCCAGCAGTTGGACAGCAAGCACAGATACGCAGTATTTT. Translating it yields CASSWTASTDTQYF. This chain connects TRBV12-3 or TRBV12-4 to TRBJ2-3, with D tentatively TRBD1 (6 bases). V was shortened by 4 bases and J by 0 bases, with 8 bases between the two germline ends. The CDR3 sequence is 14 residues long.

This clonotype was detected a few times. This sequence joins TRBV7-6 and TRBJ2-7; D tentatively reads TRBD1 or TRBD2 (5 bases each). Germline CDR1 is SGHVS and CDR2 is FNYEAQ. V was cut by 5 bases and J by 5 bases, with 22 bases left in between. The CDR3 contains 16 residues. CDR3 amino acids: CASSGRDDQTPNEQYF. DNA of the CDR3: TGTGCCAGCAGCGGAAGGGACGACCAAACTCCAAACGAGCAGTACTTC.

This clonotype has more than one count but fewer than ten. This chain connects TRBV20-1 to TRBJ2-7; D uncertain. Germline V gives CDR1 DFQATT, CDR2 SNEGSKA (reference sequence). V lost 0 bases and J 1 base, leaving 7 bases between the germline ends. The CDR3 spans 13 residues. CDR3 nucleotides: TGCAGTGCTAGAGACGAAGAGTCCTACGAGCAGTACTTC. Its translation: CSARDEESYEQYF.

The chain employs TRBV9 and TRBJ2-2; unclear D gene. Trimming pared 0 bases from V and 0 bases from J, leaving 12 bases between. Germline V gene sequence: CDR1 SGDLS, CDR2 YYNGEE. CDR3 size: 17 residues. CDR3 protein: CASSVGSGFANTGELFF. Written as DNA, the CDR3 is TGTGCCAGCAGCGTAGGGTCGGGTTTCGCGAACACCGGGGAGCTGTTTTTT.

This clonotype was recorded many times. This chain uses TRBV7-2 with TRBJ2-1; a weak D match, TRBD1 (5 bases). The CDR3 consists of 18 residues. V gave up 0 bases and J gave up 0 bases, with 15 bases separating them. Germline V gives CDR1 SGHTA, CDR2 FQGNSA. The CDR3 DNA reads as TGTGCCAGCAGCTTAGCGGTCAGGGTAGTCAGCTCCTACAATGAGCAGTTCTTC. As protein: CASSLAVRVVSSYNEQFF. Supplemented by reference TRBV7-2 and TRBJ2-1, the full variable domain reads GAGVSQSPSNKVTEKGKDVELRCDPISGHTALYWYRQSLGQGLEFLIYFQGNSAPDKSGLPSDRFSAERTGGSVSTLTIQRTQQEDSAVYLCASSLAVRVVSSYNEQFFGPGTRLTVL.

This clonotype was detected a few times. The chain joins TRBV5-6 to TRBJ1-2; 10 bases align to TRBD1. This CDR3 contains 17 residues. Losses at the gene ends were 3 bases for V and 0 bases for J; bases not matched to a gene: 8. Germline-derived CDR1 and CDR2 are SGHDT and YYEEEE. The CDR3 DNA reads TGTGCCAGCAGCTCCCGGACAGGGGGTACCTCTAACTATGGCTACACCTTC. Amino acids: CASSSRTGGTSNYGYTF.

There are many counts of this clonotype. The chain has TRBV6-5 and TRBJ1-4; the match to TRBD1 covers 7 bases. The CDR3 extends over 16 amino acids. V shed 0 bases, J shed 6 bases, and the junction held 7 bases outside the gene matches. Germline CDR1 is MNHEY and CDR2 is SVGAGI. The CDR3 sequence: CASSYSAAGGDEKLFF. The DNA of the CDR3 is TGTGCCAGCAGTTACTCCGCGGCAGGGGGGGATGAAAAACTGTTTTTT.

This clonotype came up many times. V usage is TRBV7-8 and J usage is TRBJ1-1, with a weak D call TRBD1 (6 bases). Trimming left V 3 bases short and J 11 bases short, with 16 bases between. Looked up from germline, CDR1 is SGHVS and CDR2 is FQNEAQ. This CDR3 spans 13 amino acids. The CDR3 loop is CASSFSAGAGAFF. CDR3 nucleotides: TGTGCCAGCAGCTTTAGCGCAGGGGCTGGGGCTTTCTTT.

The CDR3 nucleotides read TGCGCCAGCTCGCGCCCGAACACCGGGGAGCTGTTTTTT. Its translation: CASSRPNTGELFF. The rearrangement links TRBV10-2 to TRBJ2-2, with unresolved D. Germline V gene lookup returns CDR1 WSHSY and CDR2 SAAADI. V was shortened by 8 bases and J by 0 bases, with 7 bases between the two germline ends. The CDR3 runs 13 residues.

This clonotype was observed many times. The chain combines TRBV7-8 with TRBJ2-1; TRBD2 aligns across 9 bases. The CDR3 sequence is 16 residues long. Germline assignment: CDR1 SGHVS and CDR2 FQNEAQ. The ends lost 5 bases at V and 7 bases at J; junction bases unmatched: 12. CDR3 protein: CASSEELAGLRNEQFF. CDR3 DNA sequence: TGTGCCAGCAGCGAAGAACTAGCGGGCCTTAGGAATGAGCAGTTCTTC.

This clonotype was counted ten times or more. The chain has TRBV7-9 and TRBJ1-1; possible D gene TRBD1, 6 bases. The V and J ends lost 5 bases and 2 bases respectively, with 21 bases between them. The CDR3 is made up of 17 amino acids. From germline, CDR1 is SEHNR and CDR2 FQNEAQ (reference sequence). The CDR3 DNA reads as TGTGCCAGCAGCGTACACCGGACAGAGCCAACTAACACTGAAGCTTTCTTT. It is translated as CASSVHRTEPTNTEAFF. The full variable domain, completed using reference TRBV7-9 and TRBJ1-1, is DTGVSQNPRHKITKRGQNVTFRCDPISEHNRLYWYRQTLGQGPEFLTYFQNEAQLEKSRLLSDRFSAERPKGSFSTLEIQRTEQGDSAMYLCASSVHRTEPTNTEAFFGQGTRLTVV.

This clonotype has a count of ten or more. In DNA form, the CDR3 reads TGTGCCAGCAGCCTAACCCTAGCAACTAATGAAAAACTGTTTTTT. This translates into CASSLTLATNEKLFF. The chain employs TRBV7-2 and TRBJ1-4; D is unresolved. The CDR3 extends over 15 amino acids. V lost 5 bases and J lost 0, with 10 bases in between. Looked up from germline, CDR1 is SGHTA and CDR2 is FQGNSA.

CDR3 coding DNA: TGTGCCAGCAGTACCGGGACAGGGGGGTTAAAAAACTATGGCTACACCTTC. Translating gives CASSTGTGGLKNYGYTF. The rearrangement uses TRBV12-3 or TRBV12-4 and TRBJ1-2, with 11 bases that match TRBD1. The CDR3 contains 17 residues. V was pared by 5 bases and J by 2 bases, with 10 bases of the junction left unmatched.

This clonotype showed up just a few times. This rearrangement joins TRBV5-1 to TRBJ1-5, with D possibly matching TRBD1 (5 bases). V lost 0 bases, J lost 3 bases, and 10 bases lay in between. This CDR3 region has 15 residues. CDR1 is SGHRS, CDR2 YFSETQ, per germline. The CDR3 here is CASSLEGNFNQPQHF. The CDR3 nucleotides read TGCGCCAGCAGCTTGGAGGGGAACTTCAATCAGCCCCAGCATTTT.

The chain uses TRBV29-1 and TRBJ1-3, with D maybe TRBD1 (6 bases). This CDR3 region has 15 residues. Germline V CDR1 and CDR2: SQVTM, ANQGSEA. The ends were cut back, 1 base at V and 2 bases at J, with 12 bases in the middle. For the CDR3, the DNA is TGCAGCGTTGAAGTTCGGGGGGCGCCTGGAAACACCATATATTTT. Protein: CSVEVRGAPGNTIYF.

This clonotype was seen a few times. The rearrangement links TRBV15 to TRBJ1-4, with D hard to call. This CDR3 is built from 12 residues. V lost 3 bases and J lost 4, with 3 bases in between. Germline-derived CDR1 and CDR2 are LNHNV and YYDKDF (reference sequence). CDR3 nucleotides: TGTGCCACCAGCAGCTATAATGAAAAACTGTTTTTT. Translating gives CATSSYNEKLFF.

This clonotype has just a few counts. The chain joins TRBV27 to TRBJ1-1; D ambiguous. The V gene lost 3 bases and the J gene lost 3 bases, with 8 bases spanning the gap. Germline V gene data show CDR1 as MNHEY and CDR2 as SMNVEV (reference sequence). This CDR3 is built from 13 residues. This chain's CDR3 is CASSFKADTEAFF. CDR3 sequence (DNA): TGTGCCAGCAGTTTTAAGGCAGACACTGAAGCTTTCTTT.

This clonotype was seen ten or more times. The rearrangement uses TRBV12-3 or TRBV12-4 and TRBJ2-1, with D possibly matching TRBD2 (5 bases). The CDR3 is 16 residues long. Trimming took 5 bases from V and 9 from J, leaving 23 bases between them. The CDR3 region has the DNA TGTGCCAGCAGTGCCTTCGGCGGGCCTGACCCGGGTGAGCAGTTCTTC. It codes for CASSAFGGPDPGEQFF.

This clonotype was picked up many times. The rearrangement uses TRBV12-5 and TRBJ1-3; a possible D gene is TRBD1 (6 bases). From germline, CDR1 is LGHNT and CDR2 FRNRAP. The CDR3 sequence is 14 residues long. The ends were cut back, 6 bases at V and 3 bases at J, with 12 bases in the middle. This CDR3 is CASGPGAGGNTIYF. CDR3 sequence (DNA): TGTGCTAGTGGGCCGGGGGCTGGTGGAAACACCATATATTTT.

This chain uses TRBV6-1 with TRBJ2-3; D possibly uses TRBD1 or TRBD2 (5 bases each). V gave up 2 bases and J gave up 0 bases, with 9 bases separating them. The CDR3 loop spans 15 amino acids. Germline loops: CDR1 MNHNS, CDR2 SASEGT. The CDR3, as DNA: TGTGCCAGCAGTGAACGGGGCAGAAGCACAGATACGCAGTATTTT. It specifies CASSERGRSTDTQYF.

There are a few counts of this clonotype. The chain links TRBV6-1 to TRBJ2-4; the D gene is possibly TRBD2 (6 bases). Germline CDR1 and CDR2: MNHNS and SASEGT. V lost 5 bases and J lost 0, with 20 bases in between. The CDR3 runs to 18 residues. Here the CDR3 reads CASSPVRPSVLAKNIQYF. CDR3 coding DNA: TGTGCCAGCAGTCCCGTCCGTCCTAGCGTATTAGCCAAAAACATTCAGTACTTC.

There are a few counts of this clonotype. The V and J genes are TRBV20-1 and TRBJ1-3; 11 bases fit TRBD1. The CDR3 has 21 amino acids. With 0 bases clipped from V and 1 base from J, the junction kept 17 bases outside the gene matches. Per the germline V gene, CDR1 is DFQATT and CDR2 is SNEGSKA (reference sequence). CDR3 sequence: CSARDLGLKDRGPESGNTIYF. The CDR3 DNA reads as TGCAGTGCTAGAGATCTAGGTTTGAAGGACAGGGGGCCCGAGTCTGGAAACACCATATATTTT.

To note about this clonotype: This CDR3 is missing its conserved last phenylalanine or tryptophan, likely due to a read error. CDR3 loop: CATYERGGNYEQFL. CDR3 sequence (DNA): TGTGCCACCTACGAGCGGGGGGGCAATTATGAGCAGTTCTTA. The chain is built from TRBV2 and TRBJ2-1; 10 bases are a match to TRBD2. The junction had 11 bases not matched to a gene; V was cut back by 10 bases and J by 8 bases. CDR3 length: 14 residues. Germline assignment: CDR1 SNHLY and CDR2 FYNNEI.